A single sample gave rise to the 9 T cell receptor beta chains below, sequenced in a study of cytomegalovirus exposure and HLA in healthy donors. Data came from immunoSEQ multiplex PCR; TCRdb stores just in-frame clones and leaves some out. The table lists approximately 54,000 clones, roughly 89% of them singletons. The sequenced sample was PBMCs. Source of these receptors: a young woman in good health and CMV-seropositive.

The chain couples TRBV11-1 to TRBJ1-5; D is ambiguous. V dropped 2 bases and J dropped 6 bases, with 8 bases sitting between them. CDR3 length equals 13 residues. Germline assignment: CDR1 SGHAT and CDR2 FQDESV (reference sequence). This CDR3 is CASSLIASQPQHF. The DNA of the CDR3 is TGTGCCAGCAGCTTAATCGCGTCTCAGCCCCAGCATTTT.

This clone was observed a few times. The chain uses TRBV6-1 and TRBJ1-6, with 7 positions matching TRBD1. Germline V gene sequence: CDR1 MNHNS, CDR2 SASEGT. Trimming cost V 3 bases and J 14 bases; bases outside gene matches: 13. The CDR3 spans 15 residues. CDR3 region: CASSETRQGVWALHF. The CDR3 nucleotides read TGTGCCAGCAGTGAGACCCGACAGGGAGTATGGGCCCTCCACTTT.

V usage is TRBV15 and J usage is TRBJ1-5; no clear D gene. The CDR3 totals 14 residues. V shed 1 base and J shed 1 base, with 5 bases lying between them. Per germline, CDR1 LNHNV and CDR2 YYDKDF (reference sequence). The CDR3: CATSRGRSNQPQHF. CDR3 DNA sequence: TGTGCCACCAGCAGAGGCCGGAGCAATCAGCCCCAGCATTTT.

The chain uses TRBV28 and TRBJ1-1; 8 nucleotides match TRBD1. The V and J ends lost 11 bases and 3 bases, in that order; junction bases with no gene match: 2. The germline CDR1 and CDR2 sequences are MDHEN and SYDVKM. CDR3 length: 11 residues. The CDR3 region is CAAQGDTEAFF. The DNA for the CDR3 is TGTGCCGCACAGGGGGACACTGAAGCTTTCTTT. Together with reference TRBV28 and TRBJ1-1, the CDR3 gives the full variable domain: DVKVTQSSRYLVKRTGEKVFLECVQDMDHENMFWYRQDPGLGLRLIYFSYDVKMKEKGDIPEGYSVSREKKERFSLILESASTNQTSMYLCAAQGDTEAFFGQGTRLTVV.

The chain is built from TRBV19 and TRBJ1-1; the D gene is possibly TRBD1 (5 bases). The CDR3 sequence is 13 residues long. Germline CDR1 reads LNHDA; CDR2 reads SQIVND (reference sequence). V dropped 7 bases and J dropped 2 bases, with 11 bases sitting between them. CDR3 in amino acids: CASKGRANTEAFF. CDR3 nucleotide sequence: TGTGCCAGTAAGGGCAGGGCCAACACTGAAGCTTTCTTT. The entire variable domain, with the rest obtained from reference TRBV19 and TRBJ1-1, is as follows: DGGITQSPKYLFRKEGQNVTLSCEQNLNHDAMYWYRQDPGQGLRLIYYSQIVNDFQKGDIAEGYSVSREKKESFPLTVTSAQKNPTAFYLCASKGRANTEAFFGQGTRLTVV.

This sequence joins TRBV28 and TRBJ2-3; D is perhaps TRBD2 (5 bases). This CDR3 is built from 15 residues. Germline V gene lookup returns CDR1 MDHEN and CDR2 SYDVKM. The ends were cut back, 8 bases at V and 4 bases at J, with 19 bases in the middle. The CDR3 protein is CASPPGEISPDTQYF. The CDR3 DNA sequence: TGTGCCAGCCCGCCCGGGGAGATTAGCCCAGATACGCAGTATTTT. Supplemented by reference TRBV28 and TRBJ2-3, the full variable domain reads DVKVTQSSRYLVKRTGEKVFLECVQDMDHENMFWYRQDPGLGLRLIYFSYDVKMKEKGDIPEGYSVSREKKERFSLILESASTNQTSMYLCASPPGEISPDTQYFGPGTRLTVL.

The chain combines TRBV19 with TRBJ2-2; 12 nucleotides line up with TRBD2. The ends lost 6 bases at V and 0 bases at J; junction bases unmatched: 11. CDR1 is LNHDA and CDR2 is SQIVND in the germline V gene (reference sequence). The CDR3 loop spans 19 amino acids. This CDR3 is CASSPRLAGENTNTGELFF. Written as DNA, the CDR3 is TGTGCCAGTAGCCCAAGACTAGCGGGGGAGAATACGAACACCGGGGAGCTGTTTTTT.

This clone has a single count. The chain joins TRBV9 to TRBJ1-5; no clear D. Trimming pared 2 bases from V and 8 bases from J, leaving 11 bases between. Germline lookup yields CDR1 SGDLS and CDR2 YYNGEE. This CDR3 spans 13 amino acids. The CDR3 here is CASSVALSEPQHF. The CDR3 bases are TGTGCCAGCAGCGTCGCACTATCGGAGCCCCAGCATTTT.

This rearrangement joins TRBV19 to TRBJ1-5; possibly TRBD1 for D (5 bases). Germline V gives CDR1 LNHDA, CDR2 SQIVND (reference sequence). The CDR3 extends over 14 amino acids. The V and J ends lost 10 bases and 0 bases respectively, with 13 bases between them. The CDR3 reads CATRVRVSNQPQHF. The CDR3 DNA reads as TGTGCCACCAGGGTCAGGGTTAGCAATCAGCCCCAGCATTTT.